This T cell receptor beta chain was sequenced in a study of shared clonotypes between healthy human individuals. Findings and caveats of the study: Enrolling few donors narrowed the genetic and exposure-history diversity that was represented. Across subsets, estimated richness was generally greater for naive than for memory populations. Rarefaction curves obtained for sorted subsets showed sequencing incomplete despite large depth.

Every one of the donors was a Caucasian adult that lived in Nashville, Tennessee. A word on this clone: The antigen is unknown. The sample contains more than one DNA sequence encoding this CDR3.

The repertoire was sequenced with immunoSEQ multiplex PCR; TCRdb's copy has only in-frame clones and lacks some. The sample consists of 2 million to 2.5 million clones, about 95% of them appearing once. The CDR3 runs to 12 residues. The V and J ends lost 1 base and 3 bases respectively, with 2 bases between them. Looked up from germline, CDR1 is SEHNR and CDR2 is FQNEAQ (reference sequence). Material for sequencing was naive CD4+ T cells sorted from blood. Subset indicated: CD45RA+ positively selected. The sequence came from a man aged 18 to 30 in good health. The rearrangement joins TRBV7-9 to TRBJ2-3; D remains ambiguous. This CDR3 is CASSLGTDTQYF. CDR3 coding DNA: TGTGCCAGCAGCTTAGGGACAGATACGCAGTATTTT.